These 27 T cell receptor beta chains share one sample of origin, sequenced in a study of control samples from healthy donors and cancer patients. TCRdb's table, derived via immunoSEQ multiplex PCR, lists solely in-frame clones and lacks some. The top ten hold around 15% of the sample, which has approximately 26,000 clones, about nine tenths seen once. What was sequenced was PBMCs. These TCRs come from a middle-aged man with lung cancer.

This clone was seen once. The CDR3, as DNA: TGTGCCAGCAGCCCAACTCTGGACAGCACAATCGAGCCCCAGCATTTT. Amino acids: CASSPTLDSTIEPQHF. The V and J genes are TRBV3-1 (or the pseudogene TRBV3-2) and TRBJ1-5; tentative D call: TRBD1 (6 bases). Trimming cost V 4 bases and J 8 bases, with 21 bases left between them. This CDR3 comprises 16 residues. The germline CDR1 and CDR2 sequences are LGHDT and YNNKEL (reference sequence).

This chain uses TRBV3-1 (or the pseudogene TRBV3-2) with TRBJ1-4; no firm D call. V dropped 0 bases and J dropped 6 bases, with 5 bases sitting between them. The germline V gene has CDR1 LGHDT and CDR2 YNNKEL (reference sequence). This CDR3 has 13 amino acids. CDR3 in amino acids: CASSQDGDEKLFF. The CDR3 bases are TGTGCCAGCAGCCAAGATGGGGATGAAAAACTGTTTTTT.

The rearrangement uses TRBV19 and TRBJ1-2; 7 nucleotides agree with TRBD1. Germline-derived CDR1 and CDR2 are LNHDA and SQIVND (reference sequence). Unmatched junction bases numbered 6, after V lost 7 bases and J lost 7 bases. The CDR3 loop spans 12 amino acids. CDR3 coding DNA: TGTGCCAGTACCAACCAGGGGGTTGGCTACACCTTC. Translating it yields CASTNQGVGYTF.

This clone was detected once. This chain connects TRBV30 to TRBJ2-1; D possibly corresponds to TRBD2 (6 bases). V was cut by 0 bases and J by 5 bases, with 17 bases left in between. The germline V gene encodes CDR1 GTSNPN and CDR2 SVGIG (reference sequence). The CDR3 is made up of 16 amino acids. DNA of the CDR3: TGTGCCTGGAGTGTATTAGACTTCGGGAGCCACAATGAGCAGTTCTTC. It codes for CAWSVLDFGSHNEQFF.

This chain uses TRBV6-5 with TRBJ1-5, with D unresolved. Trimming pared 0 bases from V and 2 bases from J, leaving 5 bases between. CDR1 is MNHEY and CDR2 is SVGAGI in the germline V gene. This CDR3 is built from 14 residues. The DNA of the CDR3 is TGTGCCAGCAGTTACTCTACGGGCAATCAGCCCCAGCATTTT. As protein: CASSYSTGNQPQHF.

The chain joins TRBV12-3 or TRBV12-4 to TRBJ1-2; no firm D call. Trimming shortened V by 7 bases and J by 2 bases, and 11 bases separated the two germline ends. This CDR3 has 13 residues. The CDR3 nucleotides read TGTGCCAGCACTATAACACAGAACTATGGCTACACCTTC. It specifies CASTITQNYGYTF.

This clone was observed a single time. The V call is TRBV27, the J call TRBJ2-7; 7 positions match TRBD1. With 6 bases clipped from V and 5 bases from J, the junction kept 7 bases outside the gene matches. The V gene's germline CDR1 is MNHEY and CDR2 SMNVEV (reference sequence). The CDR3 totals 13 residues. The CDR3 loop is CASRPWTGHEQYF. The CDR3 region has the DNA TGTGCCAGCAGACCTTGGACAGGCCACGAGCAGTACTTC.

The chain uses TRBV9 and TRBJ2-1; D is tentatively TRBD1 or TRBD2 (5 bases each). The CDR3 loop spans 15 amino acids. Between the trimmed V and J ends, which lost 1 base and 5 bases, there was a span of 13 bases. Per germline, CDR1 SGDLS and CDR2 YYNGEE. CDR3: CASSVQGDANNEQFF. DNA of the CDR3: TGTGCCAGCAGCGTACAAGGGGACGCCAACAATGAGCAGTTCTTC.

Only a few counts were recorded for this clone. The rearrangement links TRBV7-2 to TRBJ1-1, with 7 bases matching TRBD1. Losses at the gene ends were 1 base for V and 0 bases for J; bases not matched to a gene: 5. The CDR3 is made up of 16 amino acids. In germline, CDR1 is SGHTA, CDR2 FQGNSA. The CDR3 here is CASSLEGQPMNTEAFF. The CDR3 DNA follows: TGTGCCAGCAGCTTAGAGGGACAGCCTATGAACACTGAAGCTTTCTTT.

The chain employs TRBV5-4 and TRBJ2-5, with D unclear. The CDR3 consists of 15 residues. Germline V lookup: CDR1 SGHNT, CDR2 YYREEE (reference sequence). V lost 4 bases to trimming and J lost 4 bases, with 17 bases between them. CDR3 region: CASSPAALLGETQYF. Here the CDR3 DNA reads TGTGCCAGCAGCCCCGCGGCCCTGCTAGGAGAGACCCAGTACTTC. The entire variable domain, with the rest obtained from reference TRBV5-4 and TRBJ2-5, is as follows: ETGVTQSPTHLIKTRGQQVTLRCSSQSGHNTVSWYQQALGQGPQFIFQYYREEENGRGNFPPRFSGLQFPNYSSELNVNALELDDSALYLCASSPAALLGETQYFGPGTRLLVL.

This clone was counted once. The rearrangement links TRBV3-1 (or the pseudogene TRBV3-2) to TRBJ1-5; no reliable D call. Germline assignment: CDR1 LGHDT and CDR2 YNNKEL (reference sequence). Trimming removed 4 bases from V and 11 bases from J, with 12 bases in between. The CDR3 is 12 residues long. The CDR3 DNA follows: TGTGCCAGCAGCCGAGGGCCCACGGCCCAGCATTTT. Protein: CASSRGPTAQHF.

V usage is TRBV4-1 and J usage is TRBJ2-1; TRBD2 agrees at 12 bases. The junction had 11 bases not matched to a gene; V was cut back by 4 bases and J by 7 bases. Germline assignment: CDR1 MGHRA and CDR2 YSYEKL. This CDR3 has 17 residues. CDR3 bases: TGCGCCAGCAGCCTTTCTCCGGCTAGCGGGGGGGGGAATGAGCAGTTCTTC. This encodes CASSLSPASGGGNEQFF.

J is TRBJ2-7 and V is TRBV18; tentatively, D is TRBD1 (6 bases). This CDR3 has 12 amino acids. Between the trimmed V and J ends, which lost 3 bases and 9 bases, there was a span of 12 bases. The germline gives CDR1 KGHSH, CDR2 LQKENI. CDR3 amino acids: CASSPDSLAQYF. CDR3 in DNA: TGTGCCAGCTCACCGGACAGCTTGGCGCAGTACTTC.

This chain joins TRBV10-3 and TRBJ1-1; D perhaps matches TRBD1 (5 bases). The CDR3 runs 14 residues. Germline V lookup: CDR1 ENHRY, CDR2 SYGVKD. V gave up 3 bases and J gave up 4 bases, with 12 bases separating them. CDR3 DNA sequence: TGTGCCATCAGTGAAATCGGGGGGATCACTGAAGCTTTCTTT. This encodes CAISEIGGITEAFF.

The rearrangement joins TRBV5-6 to TRBJ2-7, with D uncertain. CDR1 SGHDT and CDR2 YYEEEE come from the germline V gene. The CDR3 covers 13 residues. V was shortened by 3 bases and J by 0 bases, with 7 bases between the two germline ends. The DNA for the CDR3 is TGTGCCAGCAGCTCATACTACTCCTACGAGCAGTACTTC. Translated, it gives CASSSYYSYEQYF.

This chain connects TRBV30 to TRBJ1-6, with TRBD1 as a possible D gene (5 bases). The ends were cut back, 4 bases at V and 7 bases at J, with 17 bases in the middle. Germline assignment: CDR1 GTSNPN and CDR2 SVGIG (reference sequence). This CDR3 is built from 15 residues. CDR3 sequence (DNA): TGTGCCTGGATGCGGGGGTCATGGGGAAATTCACCCCTCCACTTT. Its translation: CAWMRGSWGNSPLHF.

This rearrangement joins TRBV13 to TRBJ1-2, with D perhaps matching TRBD1 (6 bases). V was shortened by 0 bases and J by 1 base, with 15 bases between the two germline ends. This CDR3 comprises 17 residues. Germline CDR1 is PRHDT and CDR2 is FYEKMQ (reference sequence). Written as DNA, the CDR3 is TGTGCCAGCAGCTTAGGGACAGGTCCGTACGGTAACTATGGCTACACCTTC. Protein product: CASSLGTGPYGNYGYTF.

The chain uses TRBV25-1 and TRBJ2-1, with 13 bases aligning to TRBD2. The CDR3 has 15 amino acids. Germline CDR1 MGHDK, CDR2 SYGVNS. The V segment lost 5 bases and the J segment 8 bases; nucleotides outside the gene matches: 6. The CDR3: CASSRGLAGMYEQFF. The CDR3 bases are TGTGCCAGCAGTAGGGGACTAGCGGGGATGTATGAGCAGTTCTTC.

CDR3 in amino acids: CASSLRANNEQFF. The CDR3 nucleotides are TGTGCCAGCAGCTTAAGGGCTAACAATGAGCAGTTCTTC. The chain links TRBV11-3 to TRBJ2-1; D gene uncertain. CDR3 length: 13 amino acids. V was cut by 2 bases and J by 5 bases, with 7 bases left in between. The germline V gene has CDR1 SGHNT and CDR2 YENEEA.

The chain has TRBV7-9 and TRBJ1-2, with D perhaps matching TRBD1 (5 bases). Trimming took off 1 base at V and 4 bases at J, with 13 bases between the two ends. The CDR3 has 15 amino acids. Germline CDR1 is SEHNR and CDR2 is FQNEAQ (reference sequence). The CDR3 protein is CASSLVNTGSYGYTF. The CDR3 DNA reads TGTGCCAGCAGCTTAGTTAATACAGGTTCCTATGGCTACACCTTC.

J is TRBJ2-7 and V is TRBV6-5; 7 nucleotides line up with TRBD1. This CDR3 contains 15 residues. Germline V gene sequence: CDR1 MNHEY, CDR2 SVGAGI. After removal of 2 bases from V and 1 base from J, the junction contained 5 bases not matched to a gene. The CDR3 DNA follows: TGTGCCAGCAGTTACGGGCAGGGGGTATCCTACGAGCAGTACTTC. Translated: CASSYGQGVSYEQYF.

The chain joins TRBV6-2 or TRBV6-3 to TRBJ1-2; TRBD1 matches at 8 bases. V trimming: 5 bases; J trimming: 4 bases; junction bases outside the gene matches: 6. This CDR3 region has 14 residues. Germline assignment: CDR1 MNHEY and CDR2 SVGEGT. CDR3 loop: CASSDRGGSYGYTF. DNA of the CDR3: TGTGCCAGCAGTGACAGGGGCGGCTCCTATGGCTACACCTTC.

In DNA form, the CDR3 reads TGTGCCAGCAGTTACAACACAGATACGCAGTATTTT. This translates into CASSYNTDTQYF. This sequence joins TRBV6-5 and TRBJ2-3; D is ambiguous. V was cut by 2 bases and J by 2 bases, with 2 bases left in between. The V gene's germline CDR1 is MNHEY and CDR2 SVGAGI. This CDR3 spans 12 amino acids.

This chain connects TRBV28 to TRBJ1-1, with 8 bases identical to TRBD1. The germline V gene encodes CDR1 MDHEN and CDR2 SYDVKM. Trimming at V came to 5 bases and at J to 1 base, leaving 9 bases not matched to a gene. The CDR3 covers 16 residues. The chain's CDR3 is CASSEIPGQGNTEAFF. DNA for the CDR3: TGTGCCAGCAGTGAAATCCCAGGACAGGGGAACACTGAAGCTTTCTTT.

The chain couples TRBV7-3 to TRBJ2-1; 9 bases are shared with TRBD2. Per the germline V gene, CDR1 is SGHTA and CDR2 is FQGTGA. V dropped 5 bases and J dropped 6; count of bases not matched to a gene: 11. The CDR3 covers 16 residues. The CDR3 bases are TGTGCCAGCAGCCAACCCCCGCGGGGGGGCCGCAATGAGCAGTTCTTC. It is translated as CASSQPPRGGRNEQFF.

The chain recombines TRBV6-2 or TRBV6-3 with TRBJ2-3, with D possibly TRBD1 on 5 matching bases. Germline V lookup: CDR1 MNHEY, CDR2 SVGEGT. This CDR3 is 13 amino acids long. Trimming left V 2 bases short and J 4 bases short, with 7 bases between. In nucleotides, the CDR3 is TGTGCCAGCAGTTACCAGGGTCCAGATACGCAGTATTTT. Translating gives CASSYQGPDTQYF.

This sequence joins TRBV19 and TRBJ1-1; possibly TRBD1 for D (5 bases). Germline V CDR1 and CDR2: LNHDA, SQIVND (reference sequence). V was shortened by 7 bases and J by 1 base, with 10 bases between the two germline ends. The CDR3 runs 13 residues. The chain's CDR3 is CASTRDGNTEAFF. The CDR3 DNA reads TGTGCCAGTACCAGGGATGGGAACACTGAAGCTTTCTTT. Drawing the rest from reference TRBV19 and TRBJ1-1, the complete variable domain is DGGITQSPKYLFRKEGQNVTLSCEQNLNHDAMYWYRQDPGQGLRLIYYSQIVNDFQKGDIAEGYSVSREKKESFPLTVTSAQKNPTAFYLCASTRDGNTEAFFGQGTRLTVV.